This TCR beta chain emerged from a study of memory CD4+ T cells and cytomegalovirus serostatus. This clone was found a few times. Germline V gene data show CDR1 as SGDLS and CDR2 as YYNGEE. The CDR3 has 13 residues. V dropped 2 bases and J dropped 3 bases, with 6 bases sitting between them. The sort gate was single viable CD3+CD4+CD8-CD45RO+ cells for memory CD4+ T cells. Profiled with immunoSEQ multiplex PCR; TCRdb holds only in-frame clones, not every one. The table records roughly 84,000 clones, 65% to 85% of them present only once. J is TRBJ2-1 and V is TRBV9; D gene ambiguous. The origin of this receptor is an adult in good health and CMV-seronegative. Sequenced material: memory CD4+ T cells from blood. The CDR3 loop is CASSVNSYNEQFF. DNA for the CDR3: TGTGCCAGCAGCGTCAACAGCTACAATGAGCAGTTCTTC.